These 26 T cell receptor beta chains share one sample of origin, sequenced in a study of blood T cell repertoires in COVID-19. Here immunoSEQ multiplex PCR was the method, and the copy in TCRdb shows in-frame clones only, minus some. This sample has 220,000 or so clones, with around 82% found just once. The sequencing sample was made of peripheral blood. Every receptor here comes from an elderly woman with acute or convalescent COVID-19.

The chain uses TRBV6-5 and TRBJ2-1; TRBD1 matches at 8 bases. The V and J ends lost 7 bases and 2 bases, in that order; junction bases with no gene match: 4. Germline loops: CDR1 MNHEY, CDR2 SVGAGI. The CDR3 contains 14 residues. The CDR3 DNA reads as TGTGCCAGCAAAGGACAGGGCACCTACAATGAGCAGTTCTTC. Translating gives CASKGQGTYNEQFF.

The rearrangement uses TRBV19 and TRBJ1-1; possible D gene TRBD1, 5 bases. Trimming left V 5 bases short and J 1 base short, with 11 bases between. The CDR3 consists of 14 residues. Germline CDR1 reads LNHDA; CDR2 reads SQIVND (reference sequence). The CDR3 here is CASSGGTENTEAFF. The CDR3 DNA sequence: TGTGCCAGTAGTGGGGGGACGGAGAACACTGAAGCTTTCTTT.

V gene TRBV6-5 combines with J gene TRBJ1-2; no definite D call. V lost 2 bases and J lost 0, with 7 bases in between. CDR1 MNHEY and CDR2 SVGAGI come from the germline V gene. The length of the CDR3 is 14 residues. Written as DNA, the CDR3 is TGTGCCAGCAGTTACGACACGACTAACTATGGCTACACCTTC. This codes for CASSYDTTNYGYTF.

The rearrangement joins TRBV6-6 to TRBJ2-3; D uncertain. The CDR3 runs 15 residues. V gave up 2 bases and J gave up 1 base, with 10 bases separating them. The V gene's germline CDR1 is MNHNY and CDR2 SVGAGI (reference sequence). CDR3 protein: CASSYGLPRTDTQYF. The CDR3 bases are TGTGCCAGCAGTTACGGCCTCCCACGCACAGATACGCAGTATTTT.

J is TRBJ2-3 and V is TRBV19; 7 nucleotides match TRBD2. This CDR3 comprises 13 residues. The V and J ends lost 7 bases and 2 bases, in that order; junction bases with no gene match: 3. Germline CDR1 reads LNHDA; CDR2 reads SQIVND (reference sequence). Here the CDR3 reads CASKAGDTDTQYF. The CDR3 nucleotides are TGTGCCAGTAAGGCGGGAGACACAGATACGCAGTATTTT.

By sample fraction, this clone is medium-sized. V gene TRBV7-3 combines with J gene TRBJ2-7; 7 bases match TRBD1. Germline V lookup: CDR1 SGHTA, CDR2 FQGTGA. CDR3 length equals 16 residues. V was clipped by 2 bases and J by 0 bases; unmatched bases: 7. Here the CDR3 DNA reads TGTGCCAGCAGCTTATACGGGACAGCGAGCTCCTACGAGCAGTACTTC. It specifies CASSLYGTASSYEQYF. Based on the CDR3 plus reference TRBV7-3 and TRBJ2-7, the full variable domain is GAGVSQTPSNKVTEKGKYVELRCDPISGHTALYWYRQSLGQGPEFLIYFQGTGAADDSGLPNDRFFAVRPEGSVSTLKIQRTERGDSAVYLCASSLYGTASSYEQYFGPGTRLTVT.

The V and J genes are TRBV13 and TRBJ1-2; 7 bases are shared with TRBD1. The CDR3 runs 15 residues. CDR1 and CDR2 (germline): PRHDT, FYEKMQ (reference sequence). The J segment lost 8 bases and the V segment lost 1 base, leaving 10 bases of the junction unmatched. The CDR3: CASSLVAGGGEGYTF. The DNA of the CDR3 is TGTGCCAGCAGCTTAGTAGCCGGAGGGGGCGAAGGCTACACCTTC.

The chain is built from TRBV6-2 or TRBV6-3 and TRBJ1-1; D possibly corresponds to TRBD1 (5 bases). The ends were cut back, 2 bases at V and 2 bases at J, with 12 bases in the middle. Germline V gene sequence: CDR1 MNHEY, CDR2 SVGEGT. The CDR3 spans 15 residues. This chain's CDR3 is CASSYGRQLNTEAFF. The CDR3 bases are TGTGCCAGCAGTTACGGGCGACAGCTAAACACTGAAGCTTTCTTT.

This rearrangement joins TRBV27 to TRBJ1-4, with TRBD1 matching over 7 bases. Per germline, CDR1 MNHEY and CDR2 SMNVEV (reference sequence). Trimming removed 5 bases from V and 1 base from J; junction bases left unmatched: 13. The CDR3 loop spans 18 amino acids. The CDR3 loop reads CASSHGPGQPETNEKLFF. The CDR3 DNA is TGTGCCAGCAGTCACGGCCCGGGACAGCCGGAAACTAATGAAAAACTGTTTTTT.

Points on this clone: The sample has other DNA sequences that encode this CDR3 too. For the CDR3, the DNA is TGCGCCAGCAGCTTGGGCGGGGGCAATCAGCCCCAGCATTTT. It translates to CASSLGGGNQPQHF. The V gene is TRBV5-1, the J gene TRBJ1-5; D remains ambiguous. This CDR3 spans 14 amino acids. Germline V gene sequence: CDR1 SGHRS, CDR2 YFSETQ. Trimming left V 0 bases short and J 2 bases short, with 6 bases between.

V and J are TRBV7-2 and TRBJ1-2; tentative D call: TRBD1 (6 bases). CDR3 length: 16 amino acids. CDR1 and CDR2 from the germline V gene are SGHTA and FQGNSA. With 3 bases removed from V and 0 bases from J, the gap between germline ends came to 14 bases. The CDR3 protein is CASSFPGTRANYGYTF. The CDR3 nucleotides are TGTGCCAGCAGCTTCCCTGGGACACGAGCTAACTATGGCTACACCTTC.

V gene TRBV2 combines with J gene TRBJ2-3; 9 bases fit TRBD1. CDR1 is SNHLY, CDR2 FYNNEI, per germline. This CDR3 region has 15 residues. The junction had 5 bases not matched to a gene; V was cut back by 5 bases and J by 2 bases. CDR3 nucleotide sequence: TGTGCCAGCAGTAATACAGGGGGCCCCACAGATACGCAGTATTTT. It codes for CASSNTGGPTDTQYF. Full variable domain (outside the CDR3, taken from reference TRBV2 and TRBJ2-3): EPEVTQTPSHQVTQMGQEVILRCVPISNHLYFYWYRQILGQKVEFLVSFYNNEISEKSEIFDDQFSVERPDGSNFTLKIRSTKLEDSAMYFCASSNTGGPTDTQYFGPGTRLTVL.

There are a few counts of this clone. The chain employs TRBV6-1 and TRBJ1-5, with TRBD1 matching over 10 bases. From germline, CDR1 is MNHNS and CDR2 SASEGT. The CDR3 extends over 15 amino acids. Losses at the gene ends were 3 bases for V and 7 bases for J; bases not matched to a gene: 6. CDR3 nucleotides: TGTGCCAGCAGTGATGTGACAGGGGGCTCGCAGCCCCAGCATTTT. Translated: CASSDVTGGSQPQHF.

This chain connects TRBV30 to TRBJ1-3; D may be TRBD1 (6 bases). Trimming removed 3 bases at V and 0 bases at J, with 12 bases between. Germline V gene sequence: CDR1 GTSNPN, CDR2 SVGIG (reference sequence). The CDR3 has 15 amino acids. The CDR3 protein is CAWSVNRVSGNTIYF. The CDR3 DNA reads as TGTGCCTGGAGCGTTAACAGGGTCTCTGGAAACACCATATATTTT.

The CDR3 region is CASNALSSGGTEGELFF. DNA for the CDR3: TGTGCCAGCAATGCTCTCTCCAGCGGGGGGACGGAGGGGGAGCTGTTTTTT. This chain uses TRBV14 with TRBJ2-2; 9 nucleotides agree with TRBD2. In germline, CDR1 is SGHDN, CDR2 FVKESK. V lost 7 bases to trimming and J lost 8 bases; unmatched junction nucleotides: 17. The CDR3 extends over 17 amino acids.

V gene TRBV19 combines with J gene TRBJ1-1; D possibly corresponds to TRBD1 (5 bases). The germline V gene encodes CDR1 LNHDA and CDR2 SQIVND (reference sequence). Trimming took 6 bases from V and 0 from J, leaving 11 bases between them. This CDR3 spans 14 amino acids. DNA of the CDR3: TGTGCCAGTAGCGCGGGACTGCTGAACACTGAAGCTTTCTTT. Its protein is CASSAGLLNTEAFF.

V gene TRBV9 combines with J gene TRBJ1-1; D ambiguous. Trimming removed 4 bases at V and 5 bases at J, with 24 bases between. CDR1 SGDLS and CDR2 YYNGEE come from the germline V gene. The CDR3 contains 17 residues. The CDR3 reads CASSFHPQGQAGTEAFF. The CDR3 bases are TGTGCCAGCAGCTTCCATCCCCAAGGTCAGGCGGGGACTGAAGCTTTCTTT. The full variable domain, its missing parts supplied by reference TRBV9 and TRBJ1-1, is DSGVTQTPKHLITATGQRVTLRCSPRSGDLSVYWYQQSLDQGLQFLIQYYNGEERAKGNILERFSAQQFPDLHSELNLSSLELGDSALYFCASSFHPQGQAGTEAFFGQGTRLTVV.

The V and J genes are TRBV12-5 and TRBJ1-5; 9 bases fit TRBD1. Germline values: CDR1 LGHNT, CDR2 FRNRAP. The CDR3 runs 15 residues. Trimming at V came to 7 bases and at J to 3 bases, leaving 7 bases not matched to a gene. In nucleotides, the CDR3 is TGTGCTAGTGCCTTGGGGACAGGGTACAATCAGCCCCAGCATTTT. As protein: CASALGTGYNQPQHF.

The table lists this clone with a count of one. The V call is TRBV29-1, the J call TRBJ2-7, with 8 positions matching TRBD1. CDR1 is SQVTM and CDR2 is ANQGSEA in the germline V gene. The CDR3 runs to 14 residues. After removal of 5 bases from V and 6 bases from J, the junction contained 12 bases not matched to a gene. As DNA, the CDR3 is TGCAGCGTTAAGACCGGACAGGGCGGAATCGAGCAGTACTTC. It is translated as CSVKTGQGGIEQYF.

The chain has TRBV7-9 and TRBJ2-1; D is ambiguous. The CDR3 consists of 14 residues. CDR1 is SEHNR, CDR2 FQNEAQ, per germline (reference sequence). V lost 1 base and J 8 bases, leaving 12 bases between the germline ends. The CDR3 sequence: CASSLDLLEYEQFF. CDR3 in DNA: TGTGCCAGCAGCTTAGACCTTCTAGAGTATGAGCAGTTCTTC. The complete variable domain, with remaining parts taken from reference TRBV7-9 and TRBJ2-1, reads DTGVSQNPRHKITKRGQNVTFRCDPISEHNRLYWYRQTLGQGPEFLTYFQNEAQLEKSRLLSDRFSAERPKGSFSTLEIQRTEQGDSAMYLCASSLDLLEYEQFFGPGTRLTVL.

This chain joins TRBV21-1 and TRBJ2-1; TRBD1, the D gene given by the table, was not confirmed from the DNA. TRBV21-1 is described as a pseudogene. The CDR3 contains 16 residues. The CDR3 nucleotides read TGTGCCAGCAGCCTACGGACAGCTGTTTCCTACAATGAGCAGTTCTTC. Translated, it gives CASSLRTAVSYNEQFF.

The DNA of the CDR3 is TGCGCCAGCAGCTTGGTCGCAGGGATGGGGAAACTGTTTTTT. As protein: CASSLVAGMGKLFF. J is TRBJ1-4 and V is TRBV5-1; TRBD1 might be the D (5 bases). The CDR3 covers 14 residues. V was clipped by 0 bases and J by 11 bases, with 14 bases between them. From germline, CDR1 is SGHRS and CDR2 YFSETQ.

The chain recombines TRBV6-5 with TRBJ2-1, with 8 bases aligning to TRBD1. This CDR3 is 14 amino acids long. With 5 bases clipped from V and 6 bases from J, the junction kept 6 bases outside the gene matches. Germline V CDR1 and CDR2: MNHEY, SVGAGI. The CDR3: CASSRGQAVNEQFF. CDR3 DNA sequence: TGTGCCAGCAGTCGGGGACAGGCGGTCAATGAGCAGTTCTTC.

The chain combines TRBV24-1 with TRBJ1-1, with TRBD1 matching 9 bases. Germline loops: CDR1 KGHDR, CDR2 SFDVKD. Unmatched junction bases numbered 13, after V lost 8 bases and J lost 1 base. CDR3 length: 17 amino acids. The CDR3 DNA is TGTGCCACCACCTCATCGACAGGGGGTCCTAAGAACACTGAAGCTTTCTTT. Its protein is CATTSSTGGPKNTEAFF.

J is TRBJ1-4 and V is TRBV19, with TRBD1 identical over 8 bases. The germline V gene has CDR1 LNHDA and CDR2 SQIVND (reference sequence). The junction had 8 bases not matched to a gene; V was cut back by 6 bases and J by 8 bases. The CDR3 has 14 residues. This CDR3 is CASSPGGVGEKLFF. The CDR3 nucleotides read TGTGCCAGTAGCCCAGGGGGCGTGGGGGAAAAACTGTTTTTT. Drawing the rest from reference TRBV19 and TRBJ1-4, the complete variable domain is DGGITQSPKYLFRKEGQNVTLSCEQNLNHDAMYWYRQDPGQGLRLIYYSQIVNDFQKGDIAEGYSVSREKKESFPLTVTSAQKNPTAFYLCASSPGGVGEKLFFGSGTQLSVL.

V is TRBV11-3 and J is TRBJ2-3; TRBD2 agrees at 8 bases. There are 16 residues in the CDR3. Germline-derived CDR1 and CDR2 are SGHNT and YENEEA. V was pared by 4 bases and J by 7 bases, with 13 bases of the junction left unmatched. The CDR3: CASSSNTGTSLHTQYF. CDR3 sequence (DNA): TGTGCCAGCAGCTCGAATACCGGGACTAGTTTACATACGCAGTATTTT. Looking up the rest from reference TRBV11-3 and TRBJ2-3 gives the full variable domain: EAGVVQSPRYKIIEKKQPVAFWCNPISGHNTLYWYLQNLGQGPELLIRYENEEAVDDSQLPKDRFSAERLKGVDSTLKIQPAELGDSAVYLCASSSNTGTSLHTQYFGPGTRLTVL.